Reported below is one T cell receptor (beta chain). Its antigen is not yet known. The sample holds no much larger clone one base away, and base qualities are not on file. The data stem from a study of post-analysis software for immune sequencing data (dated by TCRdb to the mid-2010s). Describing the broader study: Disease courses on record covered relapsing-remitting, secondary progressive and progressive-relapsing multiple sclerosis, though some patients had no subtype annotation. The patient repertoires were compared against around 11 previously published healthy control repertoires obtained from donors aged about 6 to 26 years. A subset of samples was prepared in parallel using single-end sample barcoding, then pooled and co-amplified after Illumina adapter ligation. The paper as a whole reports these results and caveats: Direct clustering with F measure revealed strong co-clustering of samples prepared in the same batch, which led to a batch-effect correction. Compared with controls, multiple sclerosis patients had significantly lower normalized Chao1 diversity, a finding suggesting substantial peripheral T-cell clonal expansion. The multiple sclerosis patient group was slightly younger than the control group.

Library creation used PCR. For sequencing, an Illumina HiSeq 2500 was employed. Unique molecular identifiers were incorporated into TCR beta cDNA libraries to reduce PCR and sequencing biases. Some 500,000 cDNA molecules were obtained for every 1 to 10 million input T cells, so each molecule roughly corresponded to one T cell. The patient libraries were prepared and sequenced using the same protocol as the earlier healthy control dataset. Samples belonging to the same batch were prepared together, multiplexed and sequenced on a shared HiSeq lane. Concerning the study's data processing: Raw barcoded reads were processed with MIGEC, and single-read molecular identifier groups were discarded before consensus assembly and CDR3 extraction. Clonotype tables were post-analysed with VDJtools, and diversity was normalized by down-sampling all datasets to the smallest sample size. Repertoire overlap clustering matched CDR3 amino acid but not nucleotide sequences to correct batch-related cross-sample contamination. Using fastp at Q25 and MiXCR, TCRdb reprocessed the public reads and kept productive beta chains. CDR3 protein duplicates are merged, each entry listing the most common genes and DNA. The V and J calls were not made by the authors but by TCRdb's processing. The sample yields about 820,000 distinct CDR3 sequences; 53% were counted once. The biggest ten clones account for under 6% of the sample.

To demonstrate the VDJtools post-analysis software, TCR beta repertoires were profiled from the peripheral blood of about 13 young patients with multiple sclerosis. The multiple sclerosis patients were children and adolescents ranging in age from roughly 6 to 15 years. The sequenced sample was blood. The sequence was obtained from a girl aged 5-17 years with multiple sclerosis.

CDR3 sequence: CASSLEGTGTNYGYTF. The nucleotide sequence reads as follows: TGTGCCAGCAGCTTGGAGGGGACAGGAACTAACTATGGCTACACCTTC. The V and J genes are TRBV5-5 and TRBJ1-2, with 8 central nucleotides matching TRBD1. CDR1 and CDR2 are read off the germline V gene (reference sequence) as SGHKS and YYEKEE. Germline trimming: 0 bases from V, 0 bases from J; junction bases outside gene matches: 4. The CDR3 covers 16 residues, taking in both the cysteine and the phenylalanine. Only the CDR3 region is kept as DNA, spanning 48 bases read in frame from base 1.